This T cell receptor beta chain is from a study of blood T cells in healthy people across ages. It was with a sample-barcoded 5' primer and a J-beta primer mix that a second PCR of about 6 to 12 cycles was run. All cDNA molecules were each tagged by a template-switch adaptor with 12 random nucleotides. Each CDR3 protein is one row after TCRdb ran MiXCR on the 5' RACE reads. The table has about 1.5 million distinct CDR3 sequences, 40% to 45% seen once. CDR1 and CDR2 (germline): SEHNR, FQNEAQ (reference sequence). This CDR3 has 16 residues. The ends lost 2 bases at V and 3 bases at J; junction bases unmatched: 9.

Sequenced: blood. This sequence was found in a woman under 30 in good health. The gene calls are TRBV7-9 and TRBJ2-7; 8 positions agree with TRBD1. The CDR3 loop reads CASSLSLGDRHYEQYF. For the CDR3, the DNA is TGTGCCAGCAGCTTAAGTCTAGGGGACAGGCACTACGAGCAGTACTTC.